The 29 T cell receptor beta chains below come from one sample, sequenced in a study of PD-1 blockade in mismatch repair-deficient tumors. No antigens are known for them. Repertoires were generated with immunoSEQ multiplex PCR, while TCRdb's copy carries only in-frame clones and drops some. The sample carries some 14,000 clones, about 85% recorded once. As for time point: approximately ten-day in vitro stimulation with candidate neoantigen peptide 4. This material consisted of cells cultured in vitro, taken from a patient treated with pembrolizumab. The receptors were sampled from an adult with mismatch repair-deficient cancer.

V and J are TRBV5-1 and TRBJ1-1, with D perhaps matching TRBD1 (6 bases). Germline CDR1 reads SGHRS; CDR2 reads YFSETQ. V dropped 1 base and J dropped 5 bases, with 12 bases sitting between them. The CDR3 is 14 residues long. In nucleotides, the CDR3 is TGCGCCAGCAGCTTGTCAGGGGATTTGACTGAAGCTTTCTTT. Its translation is CASSLSGDLTEAFF.

CDR3 DNA: TGTGCCAGCAGCTTAAGAGGGGTTACTAACACAGATACGCAGTATTTT. Translation: CASSLRGVTNTDTQYF. V gene TRBV7-3 combines with J gene TRBJ2-3; either TRBD1 or TRBD2 may supply D (5 bases each). Trimming cost V 1 base and J 2 bases, with 13 bases left between them. The CDR3 extends over 16 amino acids. Germline V gene lookup returns CDR1 SGHTA and CDR2 FQGTGA.

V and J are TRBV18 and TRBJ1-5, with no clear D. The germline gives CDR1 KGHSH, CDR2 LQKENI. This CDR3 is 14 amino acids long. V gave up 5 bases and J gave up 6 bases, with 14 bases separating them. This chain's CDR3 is CASSVTLAGQPQHF. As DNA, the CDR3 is TGTGCCAGCTCAGTGACGCTGGCAGGTCAGCCCCAGCATTTT. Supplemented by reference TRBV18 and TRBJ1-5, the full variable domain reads NAGVMQNPRHLVRRRGQEARLRCSPMKGHSHVYWYRQLPEEGLKFMVYLQKENIIDESGMPKERFSAEFPKEGPSILRIQQVVRGDSAAYFCASSVTLAGQPQHFGDGTRLSIL.

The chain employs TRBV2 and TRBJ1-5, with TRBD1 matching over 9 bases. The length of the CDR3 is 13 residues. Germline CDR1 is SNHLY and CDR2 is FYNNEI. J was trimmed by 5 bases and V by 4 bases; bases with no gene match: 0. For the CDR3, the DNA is TGTGCCAGCAGTGGGACAGGGGATCAGCCCCAGCATTTT. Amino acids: CASSGTGDQPQHF.

This chain's CDR3 is CASSLEDSEAFF. The CDR3 DNA reads as TGTGCCAGCAGCTTAGAAGACAGTGAAGCTTTCTTT. The V gene is TRBV13, the J gene TRBJ1-1, with D perhaps TRBD1 (5 bases). V was cut by 1 base and J by 7 bases, with 7 bases left in between. The germline V gene encodes CDR1 PRHDT and CDR2 FYEKMQ (reference sequence). The CDR3 spans 12 residues.

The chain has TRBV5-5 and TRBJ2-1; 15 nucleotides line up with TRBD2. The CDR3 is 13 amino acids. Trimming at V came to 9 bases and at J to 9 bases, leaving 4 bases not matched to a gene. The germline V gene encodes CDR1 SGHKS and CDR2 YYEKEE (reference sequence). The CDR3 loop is CAIPGLAGGEQFF. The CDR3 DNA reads TGTGCCATCCCGGGACTAGCGGGAGGTGAGCAGTTCTTC.

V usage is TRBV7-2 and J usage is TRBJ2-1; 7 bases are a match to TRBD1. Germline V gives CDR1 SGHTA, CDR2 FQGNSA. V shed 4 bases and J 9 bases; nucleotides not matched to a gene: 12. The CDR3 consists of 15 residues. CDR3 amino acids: CASSSSQGVVGEQFF. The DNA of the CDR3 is TGTGCCAGCAGCTCTTCTCAGGGGGTGGTTGGTGAGCAGTTCTTC.

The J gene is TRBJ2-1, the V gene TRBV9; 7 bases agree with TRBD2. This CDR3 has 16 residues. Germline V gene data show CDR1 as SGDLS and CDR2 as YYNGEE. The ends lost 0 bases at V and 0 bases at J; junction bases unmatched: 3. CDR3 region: CASSVDGGSSYNEQFF. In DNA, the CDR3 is TGTGCCAGCAGCGTAGACGGCGGGAGCTCCTACAATGAGCAGTTCTTC.

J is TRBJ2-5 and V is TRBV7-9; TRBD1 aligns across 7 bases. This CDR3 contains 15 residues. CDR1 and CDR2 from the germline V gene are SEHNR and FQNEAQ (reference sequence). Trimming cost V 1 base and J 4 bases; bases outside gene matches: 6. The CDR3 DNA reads TGTGCCAGCAGCTTAGATAACAGGGGAGCAGAGACCCAGTACTTC. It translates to CASSLDNRGAETQYF.

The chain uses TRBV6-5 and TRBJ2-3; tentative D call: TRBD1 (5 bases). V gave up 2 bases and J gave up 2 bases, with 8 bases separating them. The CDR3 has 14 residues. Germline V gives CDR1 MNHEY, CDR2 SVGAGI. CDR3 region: CASSYQGSTDTQYF. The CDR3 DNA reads TGTGCCAGCAGTTACCAGGGTTCCACAGATACGCAGTATTTT.

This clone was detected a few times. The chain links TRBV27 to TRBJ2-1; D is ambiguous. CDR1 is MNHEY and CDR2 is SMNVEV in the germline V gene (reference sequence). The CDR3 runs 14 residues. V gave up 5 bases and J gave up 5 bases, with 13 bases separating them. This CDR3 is CASSTRTGNNEQFF. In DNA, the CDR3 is TGTGCCAGCAGTACCCGGACGGGTAACAATGAGCAGTTCTTC.

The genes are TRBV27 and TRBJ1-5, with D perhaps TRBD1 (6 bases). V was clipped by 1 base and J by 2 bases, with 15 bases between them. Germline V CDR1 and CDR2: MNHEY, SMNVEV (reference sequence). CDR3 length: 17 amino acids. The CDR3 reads CASSLFGLTGGNQPQHF. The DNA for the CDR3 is TGTGCCAGCAGTTTATTCGGTTTGACAGGTGGCAATCAGCCCCAGCATTTT.

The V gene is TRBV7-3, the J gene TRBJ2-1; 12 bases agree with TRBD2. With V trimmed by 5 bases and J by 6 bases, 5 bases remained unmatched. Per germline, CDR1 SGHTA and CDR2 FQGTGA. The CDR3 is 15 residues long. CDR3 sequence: CASSQTSGRTNEQFF. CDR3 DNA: TGTGCCAGCAGCCAAACTAGCGGGAGGACCAATGAGCAGTTCTTC.

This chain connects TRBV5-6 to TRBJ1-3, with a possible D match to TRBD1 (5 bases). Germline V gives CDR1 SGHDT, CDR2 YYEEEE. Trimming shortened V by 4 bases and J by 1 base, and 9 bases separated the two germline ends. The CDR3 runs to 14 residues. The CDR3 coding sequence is TGTGCCAGCAGCCTGGGGGGATCTGGAAACACCATATATTTT. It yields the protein CASSLGGSGNTIYF.

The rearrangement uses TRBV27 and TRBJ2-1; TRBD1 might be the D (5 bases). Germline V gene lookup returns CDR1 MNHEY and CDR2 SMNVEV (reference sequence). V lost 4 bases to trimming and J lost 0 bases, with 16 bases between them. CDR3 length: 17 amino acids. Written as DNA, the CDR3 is TGTGCCAGCAGTTCCTCCCCGTACAGGAGCTCCTACAATGAGCAGTTCTTC. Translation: CASSSSPYRSSYNEQFF.

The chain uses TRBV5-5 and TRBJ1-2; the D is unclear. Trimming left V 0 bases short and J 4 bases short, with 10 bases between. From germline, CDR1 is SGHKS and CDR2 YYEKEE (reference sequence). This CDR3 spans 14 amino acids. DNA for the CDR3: TGTGCCAGCAGCTTGGACACGTCCGTCTATGGCTACACCTTC. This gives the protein CASSLDTSVYGYTF.

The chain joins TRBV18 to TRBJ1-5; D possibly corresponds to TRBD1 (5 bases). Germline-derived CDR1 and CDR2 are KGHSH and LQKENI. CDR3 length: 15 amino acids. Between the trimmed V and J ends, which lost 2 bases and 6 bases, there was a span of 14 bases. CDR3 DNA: TGTGCCAGCTCACCAGGCGGGGGAGCGGGTCAGCCCCAGCATTTT. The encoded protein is CASSPGGGAGQPQHF.

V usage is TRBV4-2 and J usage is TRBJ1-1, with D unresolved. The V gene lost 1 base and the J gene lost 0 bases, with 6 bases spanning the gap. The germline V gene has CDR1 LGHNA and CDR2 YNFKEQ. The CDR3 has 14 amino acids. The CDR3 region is CASSQGDMNTEAFF. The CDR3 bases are TGTGCCAGCAGCCAAGGGGATATGAACACTGAAGCTTTCTTT.

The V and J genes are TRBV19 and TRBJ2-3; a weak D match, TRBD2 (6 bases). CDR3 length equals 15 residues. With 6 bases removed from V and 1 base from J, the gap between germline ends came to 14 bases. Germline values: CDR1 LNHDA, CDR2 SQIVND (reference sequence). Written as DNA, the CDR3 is TGTGCCAGTAGAAACCCGGGACTCCGCACAGATACGCAGTATTTT. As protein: CASRNPGLRTDTQYF. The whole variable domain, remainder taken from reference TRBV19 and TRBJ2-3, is DGGITQSPKYLFRKEGQNVTLSCEQNLNHDAMYWYRQDPGQGLRLIYYSQIVNDFQKGDIAEGYSVSREKKESFPLTVTSAQKNPTAFYLCASRNPGLRTDTQYFGPGTRLTVL.

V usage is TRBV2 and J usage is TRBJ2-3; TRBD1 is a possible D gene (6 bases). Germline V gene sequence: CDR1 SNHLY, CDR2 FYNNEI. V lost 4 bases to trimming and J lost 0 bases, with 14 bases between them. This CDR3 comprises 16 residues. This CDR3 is CASSVGPRGSTDTQYF. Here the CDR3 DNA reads TGTGCCAGCAGTGTTGGGCCCAGGGGTAGCACAGATACGCAGTATTTT.

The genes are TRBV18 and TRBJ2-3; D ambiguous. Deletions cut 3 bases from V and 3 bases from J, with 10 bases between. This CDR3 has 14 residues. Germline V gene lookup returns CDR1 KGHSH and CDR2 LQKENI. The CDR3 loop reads CASSPIDRTDTQYF. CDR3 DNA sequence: TGTGCCAGCTCACCGATCGACCGGACAGATACGCAGTATTTT.

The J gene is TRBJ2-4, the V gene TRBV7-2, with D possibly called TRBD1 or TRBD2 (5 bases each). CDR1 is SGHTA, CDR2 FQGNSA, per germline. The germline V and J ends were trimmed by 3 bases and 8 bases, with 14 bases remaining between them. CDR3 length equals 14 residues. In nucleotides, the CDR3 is TGTGCCAGCAGCTTGTCCGGGGCGCCAGACATTCAGTACTTC. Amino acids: CASSLSGAPDIQYF.

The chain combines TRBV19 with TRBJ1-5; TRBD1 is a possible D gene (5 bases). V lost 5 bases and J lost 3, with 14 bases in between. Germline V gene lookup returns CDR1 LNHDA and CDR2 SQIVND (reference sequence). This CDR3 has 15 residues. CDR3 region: CASSGWDGYNQPQHF. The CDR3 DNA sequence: TGTGCCAGTAGTGGGTGGGACGGCTACAATCAGCCCCAGCATTTT.

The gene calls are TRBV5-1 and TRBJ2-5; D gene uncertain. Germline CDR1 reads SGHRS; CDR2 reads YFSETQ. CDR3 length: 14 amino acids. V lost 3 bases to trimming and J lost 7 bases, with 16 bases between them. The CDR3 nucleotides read TGCGCCAGCAGCTCCACGCCTCTAGGTGGGACCCAGTACTTC. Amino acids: CASSSTPLGGTQYF.

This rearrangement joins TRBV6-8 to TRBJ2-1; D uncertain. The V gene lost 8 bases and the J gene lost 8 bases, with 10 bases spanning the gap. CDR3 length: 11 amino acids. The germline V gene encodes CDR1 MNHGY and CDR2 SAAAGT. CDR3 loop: CASGPHHEQFF. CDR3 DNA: TGTGCCAGCGGGCCGCATCATGAGCAGTTCTTC.

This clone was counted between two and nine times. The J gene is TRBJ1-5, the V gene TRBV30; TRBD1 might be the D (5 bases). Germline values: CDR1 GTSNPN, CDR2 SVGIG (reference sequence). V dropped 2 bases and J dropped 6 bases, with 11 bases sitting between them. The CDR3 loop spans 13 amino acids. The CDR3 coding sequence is TGTGCCTGGAGTTCGGGGGAGGGTCAGCCCCAGCATTTT. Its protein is CAWSSGEGQPQHF.

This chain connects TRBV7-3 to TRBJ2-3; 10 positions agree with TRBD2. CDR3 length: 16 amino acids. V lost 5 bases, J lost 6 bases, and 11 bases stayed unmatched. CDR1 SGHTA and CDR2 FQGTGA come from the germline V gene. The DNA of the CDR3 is TGTGCCAGCAGCCTTGGGAGCGGGAGGGCCGAGGATACGCAGTATTTT. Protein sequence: CASSLGSGRAEDTQYF.

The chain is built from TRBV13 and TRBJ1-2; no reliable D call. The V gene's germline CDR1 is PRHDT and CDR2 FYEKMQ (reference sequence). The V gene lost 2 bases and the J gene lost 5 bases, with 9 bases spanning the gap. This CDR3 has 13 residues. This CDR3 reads CASSLTLTYGYTF. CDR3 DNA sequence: TGTGCCAGCAGCTTAACCCTAACTTATGGCTACACCTTC.

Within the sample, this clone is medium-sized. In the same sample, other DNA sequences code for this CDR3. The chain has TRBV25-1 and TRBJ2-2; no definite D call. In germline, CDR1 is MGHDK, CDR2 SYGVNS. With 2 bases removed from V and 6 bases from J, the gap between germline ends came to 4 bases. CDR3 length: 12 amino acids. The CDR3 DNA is TGTGCCAGCAGTGAACTGGCCGGGGAGCTGTTTTTT. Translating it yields CASSELAGELFF.